One and the same sample provided the 20 T cell receptor beta chains below, sequenced in a study of cytomegalovirus exposure and HLA in healthy donors. The PCR had 60 Vbeta and 13 Jbeta primers. Some clones are missing from TCRdb's copy, which holds only in-frame ones; the method was immunoSEQ multiplex PCR. Among roughly 190,000 clones listed, about four fifths were seen once. Sample: PBMCs. The receptors here all came from a female donor in good health and CMV-seronegative.

The chain joins TRBV29-1 to TRBJ2-1; TRBD2 might be the D (7 bases). CDR1 and CDR2 (germline): SQVTM, ANQGSEA. Trimming removed 5 bases from V and 2 bases from J, with 13 bases in between. The CDR3 sequence is 14 residues long. The CDR3 region is CSVWGGGAYNEQFF. CDR3 nucleotides: TGCAGCGTTTGGGGGGGCGGCGCCTACAATGAGCAGTTCTTC.

The rearrangement joins TRBV11-2 to TRBJ1-2; the match to TRBD1 covers 11 bases. The CDR3 loop spans 15 amino acids. Trimming took 5 bases from V and 6 from J; bases not matched to a gene: 8. Germline V CDR1 and CDR2: SGHAT, FQNNGV. CDR3 DNA: TGTGCCAGCAGCAGGACAGGGGGCGATTTACATGGCTACACCTTC. Its translation: CASSRTGGDLHGYTF.

The V gene is TRBV6-6, the J gene TRBJ2-1; a weak D match, TRBD1 (5 bases). CDR3 length: 13 amino acids. Germline V gene sequence: CDR1 MNHNY, CDR2 SVGAGI (reference sequence). Trimming stripped 6 bases from V and 9 bases from J, with 15 bases between. The DNA of the CDR3 is TGTGCCAGCAGAACCCAGGGCTACGCTGAGCAGTTCTTC. The encoded protein is CASRTQGYAEQFF.

The chain links TRBV6-1 to TRBJ1-5; 7 bases fit TRBD1. CDR3 length equals 14 residues. V was clipped by 2 bases and J by 7 bases; unmatched bases: 5. The germline CDR1 and CDR2 sequences are MNHNS and SASEGT. As DNA, the CDR3 is TGTGCCAGCAGTGAAAGGGGGCTGGGGCAGCCCCAGCATTTT. It yields the protein CASSERGLGQPQHF.

The chain has TRBV5-1 and TRBJ1-4; D is unclear. The CDR3 has 15 residues. From germline, CDR1 is SGHRS and CDR2 YFSETQ. V shed 0 bases and J shed 3 bases, with 9 bases lying between them. CDR3: CASSLDRYANEKLFF. The CDR3 DNA follows: TGCGCCAGCAGCTTGGACCGGTATGCTAATGAAAAACTGTTTTTT.

This rearrangement joins TRBV28 to TRBJ1-3; 8 bases line up with TRBD1. V shed 5 bases, J shed 1 base, and the junction held 13 bases outside the gene matches. This CDR3 contains 18 residues. Germline values: CDR1 MDHEN, CDR2 SYDVKM. DNA for the CDR3: TGTGCCAGCAGTCCCCGTGGGGTTACAGGGGGTTCTGGAAACACCATATATTTT. Translation gives CASSPRGVTGGSGNTIYF.

With regard to this clone: Other DNA variants within this sample encode the same CDR3. CDR3 DNA: TGTGCCAGCCGGACTAGCGCGAACAATGAGCAGTTCTTC. The encoded protein is CASRTSANNEQFF. The chain carries TRBV2 and TRBJ2-1; 9 positions match TRBD2. The CDR3 sequence is 13 residues long. CDR1 and CDR2 from the germline V gene are SNHLY and FYNNEI. The V and J ends lost 8 bases and 5 bases, in that order; junction bases with no gene match: 4.

This clone was detected only a few times. The chain has TRBV29-1 and TRBJ2-3; possibly TRBD1 for D (5 bases). Looked up from germline, CDR1 is SQVTM and CDR2 is ANQGSEA. Trimming took 4 bases from V and 0 from J, leaving 14 bases between them. The CDR3 runs 15 residues. In DNA form, the CDR3 reads TGCAGCGTTGGGATCTACAGGCCTAGCACAGATACGCAGTATTTT. Encoded protein: CSVGIYRPSTDTQYF.

The CDR3 here is CASSLGGGLYNEQFF. CDR3 nucleotide sequence: TGTGCCAGCAGCCTCGGCGGGGGGCTTTACAATGAGCAGTTCTTC. This chain joins TRBV5-4 and TRBJ2-1, with 8 bases fitting TRBD2. Germline CDR1 and CDR2: SGHNT and YYREEE (reference sequence). The CDR3 consists of 15 residues. The trim removed 4 bases at V and 4 bases at J, leaving 7 bases unmatched.

Written as DNA, the CDR3 is TGTGCCAGCAGCTCGGGGGGTGGCTACACCTTC. Translating it yields CASSSGGGYTF. The V and J genes are TRBV5-6 and TRBJ1-2; D is perhaps TRBD1 (5 bases). Trimming stripped 3 bases from V and 7 bases from J, with 7 bases between. Germline lookup yields CDR1 SGHDT and CDR2 YYEEEE. The CDR3 length is 11 residues.

The chain couples TRBV27 to TRBJ2-1; 15 positions agree with TRBD2. The germline CDR1 and CDR2 sequences are MNHEY and SMNVEV (reference sequence). V trimming: 5 bases; J trimming: 8 bases; junction bases outside the gene matches: 7. The CDR3 is made up of 16 amino acids. CDR3 sequence reads: CASSRTSGRVYHEQFF. The CDR3 DNA reads as TGTGCCAGCAGTAGGACTAGCGGGAGGGTTTACCATGAGCAGTTCTTC.

A few counts support this clone. The same CDR3 also results from other DNA sequences found in this sample. V gene TRBV9 combines with J gene TRBJ2-3; perhaps TRBD2 as D (5 bases). CDR3 size: 14 residues. Trimming left V 2 bases short and J 0 bases short, with 7 bases between. Germline CDR1 is SGDLS and CDR2 is YYNGEE. CDR3 loop: CASSVSGSTDTQYF. The CDR3 coding sequence is TGTGCCAGCAGCGTCAGCGGTAGCACAGATACGCAGTATTTT.

The chain combines TRBV28 with TRBJ1-5; tentatively, D is TRBD1 (6 bases). V was shortened by 2 bases and J by 7 bases, with 12 bases between the two germline ends. The germline CDR1 and CDR2 sequences are MDHEN and SYDVKM. The CDR3 has 14 residues. The CDR3 spells CASSLPQGGQPQHF. The CDR3 nucleotides read TGTGCCAGCAGTTTACCCCAAGGGGGACAGCCCCAGCATTTT. Drawing the rest from reference TRBV28 and TRBJ1-5, the complete variable domain is DVKVTQSSRYLVKRTGEKVFLECVQDMDHENMFWYRQDPGLGLRLIYFSYDVKMKEKGDIPEGYSVSREKKERFSLILESASTNQTSMYLCASSLPQGGQPQHFGDGTRLSIL.

The chain links TRBV5-1 to TRBJ1-5, with 9 bases lining up with TRBD1. The CDR3 is made up of 17 amino acids. Germline CDR1 reads SGHRS; CDR2 reads YFSETQ. The J segment lost 0 bases and the V segment lost 5 bases, leaving 9 bases of the junction unmatched. The CDR3 sequence: CASRVQGASYSNQPQHF. CDR3 sequence (DNA): TGCGCCAGCAGGGTACAGGGGGCCTCCTATAGCAATCAGCCCCAGCATTTT. The complete variable domain, with remaining parts taken from reference TRBV5-1 and TRBJ1-5, reads KAGVTQTPRYLIKTRGQQVTLSCSPISGHRSVSWYQQTPGQGLQFLFEYFSETQRNKGNFPGRFSGRQFSNSRSEMNVSTLELGDSALYLCASRVQGASYSNQPQHFGDGTRLSIL.

This sequence joins TRBV4-1 and TRBJ1-4, with a possible D match to TRBD1 (6 bases). The CDR3 is 16 amino acids. Trimming took off 4 bases at V and 5 bases at J, with 17 bases between the two ends. Per the germline V gene, CDR1 is MGHRA and CDR2 is YSYEKL. The CDR3 reads CASSPQQGARNEKLFF. CDR3 DNA: TGCGCCAGCAGCCCTCAACAGGGCGCACGAAATGAAAAACTGTTTTTT.

This clone turned up a few times. The chain combines TRBV6-4 with TRBJ2-3; D is uncertain. Germline values: CDR1 MRHNA, CDR2 SNTAGT. There are 14 residues in the CDR3. The V gene lost 8 bases and the J gene lost 0 bases, with 12 bases spanning the gap. CDR3 sequence (DNA): TGTGCCAGCGCTCCTGAGGCTAGCACAGATACGCAGTATTTT. Translation: CASAPEASTDTQYF.

This sequence joins TRBV30 and TRBJ2-5; 7 bases are a match to TRBD1. The J call is doubtful: the DNA matches TRBJ2-7 better. The CDR3 spans 13 residues. CDR1 and CDR2 from the germline V gene are GTSNPN and SVGIG (reference sequence). CDR3 sequence (DNA): TGTGCCTGGACGGGTAGGGGGCGCAACGAGCAGTACTTC. Protein: CAWTGRGRNEQYF.

The chain has TRBV18 and TRBJ2-7, with 7 nucleotides matching TRBD2. V shed 3 bases, J shed 5 bases, and the junction held 7 bases outside the gene matches. Germline-derived CDR1 and CDR2 are KGHSH and LQKENI. The CDR3 totals 14 residues. The DNA for the CDR3 is TGTGCCAGCTCACCGTGGGGGGGACGGGACGAGCAGTACTTC. Translated, it gives CASSPWGGRDEQYF.

This sequence joins TRBV27 and TRBJ2-3; TRBD2 matches 11 bases. CDR3 length: 17 amino acids. Germline V lookup: CDR1 MNHEY, CDR2 SMNVEV (reference sequence). V shed 0 bases and J 1 base; nucleotides not matched to a gene: 3. CDR3 DNA: TGTGCCAGCAGTTTATCATCACTAGCGGGGGGCACAGATACGCAGTATTTT. Encoded protein: CASSLSSLAGGTDTQYF.

The J gene is TRBJ1-4, the V gene TRBV27; possibly TRBD1 for D (5 bases). Trimming stripped 5 bases from V and 8 bases from J, with 15 bases between. The CDR3 consists of 14 residues. The germline gives CDR1 MNHEY, CDR2 SMNVEV (reference sequence). The DNA of the CDR3 is TGTGCCAGCAGTCGGCTCGGGGGTTTGGAAAAACTGTTTTTT. It translates to CASSRLGGLEKLFF.